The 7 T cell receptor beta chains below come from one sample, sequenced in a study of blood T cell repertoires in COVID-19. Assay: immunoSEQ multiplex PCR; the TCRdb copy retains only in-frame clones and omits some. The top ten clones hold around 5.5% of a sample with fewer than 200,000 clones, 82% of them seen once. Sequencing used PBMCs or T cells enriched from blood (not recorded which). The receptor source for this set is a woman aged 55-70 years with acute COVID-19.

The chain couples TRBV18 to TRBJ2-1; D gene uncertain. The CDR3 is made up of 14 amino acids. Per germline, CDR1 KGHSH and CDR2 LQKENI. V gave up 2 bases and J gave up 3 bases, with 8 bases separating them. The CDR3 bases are TGTGCCAGCTCACCAGACAAGGACTACAATGAGCAGTTCTTC. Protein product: CASSPDKDYNEQFF.

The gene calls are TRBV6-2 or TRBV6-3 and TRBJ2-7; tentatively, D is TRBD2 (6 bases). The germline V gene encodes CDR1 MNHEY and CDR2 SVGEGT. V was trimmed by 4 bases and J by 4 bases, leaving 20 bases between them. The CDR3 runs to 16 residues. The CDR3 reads CASSLAAGLESYEQYF. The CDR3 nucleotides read TGTGCCAGCAGTTTAGCGGCGGGGCTTGAGTCTTACGAGCAGTACTTC.

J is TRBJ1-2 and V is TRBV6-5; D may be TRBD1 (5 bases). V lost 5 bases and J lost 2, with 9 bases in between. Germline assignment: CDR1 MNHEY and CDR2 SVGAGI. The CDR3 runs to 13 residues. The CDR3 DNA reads TGTGCCAGCAGTCCCCGGGGGAACTATGGCTACACCTTC. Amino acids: CASSPRGNYGYTF.

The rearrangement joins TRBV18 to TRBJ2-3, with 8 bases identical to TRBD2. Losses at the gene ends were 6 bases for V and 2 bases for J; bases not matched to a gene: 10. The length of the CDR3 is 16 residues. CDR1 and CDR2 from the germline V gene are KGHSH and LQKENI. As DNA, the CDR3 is TGTGCCAGCTCTCCCGACGGCGGGGGGTACACAGATACGCAGTATTTT. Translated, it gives CASSPDGGGYTDTQYF.

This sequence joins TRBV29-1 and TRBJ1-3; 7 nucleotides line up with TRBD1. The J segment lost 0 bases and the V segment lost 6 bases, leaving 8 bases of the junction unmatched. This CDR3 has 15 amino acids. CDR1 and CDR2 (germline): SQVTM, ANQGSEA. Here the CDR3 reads CSVLDRSISGNTIYF. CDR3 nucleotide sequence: TGCAGCGTCCTGGACAGGAGTATCTCTGGAAACACCATATATTTT.

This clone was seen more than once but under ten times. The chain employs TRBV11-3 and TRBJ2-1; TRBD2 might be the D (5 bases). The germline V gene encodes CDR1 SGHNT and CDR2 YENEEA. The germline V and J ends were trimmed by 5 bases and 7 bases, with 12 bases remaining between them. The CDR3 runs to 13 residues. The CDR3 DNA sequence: TGTGCCAGCAGCCGCACCCGGAGGAATGAGCAGTTCTTC. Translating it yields CASSRTRRNEQFF.

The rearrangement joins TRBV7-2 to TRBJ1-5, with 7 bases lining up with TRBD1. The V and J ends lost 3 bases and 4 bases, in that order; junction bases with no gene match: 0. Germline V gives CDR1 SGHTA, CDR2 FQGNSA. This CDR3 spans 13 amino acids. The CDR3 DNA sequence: TGTGCCAGCAGCTTGGACAGGAATCAGCCCCAGCATTTT. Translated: CASSLDRNQPQHF. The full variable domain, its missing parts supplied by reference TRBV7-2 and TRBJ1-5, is GAGVSQSPSNKVTEKGKDVELRCDPISGHTALYWYRQSLGQGLEFLIYFQGNSAPDKSGLPSDRFSAERTGGSVSTLTIQRTQQEDSAVYLCASSLDRNQPQHFGDGTRLSIL.